These 23 T cell receptor beta chains were sequenced from one sample in a study of post-analysis software for immune sequencing data. Study-wide points: TRBV5-6, TRBV5-1 and TRBV20-1 belonged to a set of about five TRBV segments that were more frequent in patients than controls.

Included in the TCR beta cDNA libraries were unique molecular identifiers. TCRdb fed the PCR reads into MiXCR, producing one record per CDR3 protein. The table records about 820,000 distinct CDR3 sequences, roughly 58% of them present only once. These TCRs are of unknown antigen specificity. The sequenced material came from blood. The receptors here all came from a girl under 18 with multiple sclerosis.

The chain joins TRBV29-1 to TRBJ2-5, with TRBD1 identical over 9 bases. The V gene's germline CDR1 is SQVTM and CDR2 ANQGSEA. The V and J ends lost 4 bases and 4 bases, in that order; junction bases with no gene match: 4. The CDR3 runs 13 residues. CDR3 nucleotides: TGCAGCGTTGGAATGGACAGGGGAGAGACCCAGTACTTC. As protein: CSVGMDRGETQYF.

The chain combines TRBV12-3 or TRBV12-4 with TRBJ1-1; TRBD1 aligns across 8 bases. J gave up 0 bases and V 7 bases, and 7 bases lay outside the gene matches. The CDR3 has 15 residues. The CDR3 region has the DNA TGTGCCAGCAATGGGGCAGGGGGCTTGAACACTGAAGCTTTCTTT. Amino acids: CASNGAGGLNTEAFF.

The CDR3 reads CSAPAGTGPAGLSYNEQFF. CDR3 nucleotides: TGCAGTGCTCCGGCAGGGACAGGGCCAGCGGGGCTCTCCTACAATGAGCAGTTCTTC. V and J are TRBV20-1 and TRBJ2-1; 9 bases align to TRBD1. The CDR3 runs 19 residues. Germline CDR1 reads DFQATT; CDR2 reads SNEGSKA (reference sequence). V gave up 5 bases and J gave up 0 bases; unmatched junction bases: 17.

This clonotype was observed a few times. This chain joins TRBV30 and TRBJ2-3; no clear D gene. V lost 4 bases and J 2 bases, leaving 10 bases between the germline ends. CDR1 and CDR2 from the germline V gene are GTSNPN and SVGIG (reference sequence). This CDR3 has 13 residues. For the CDR3, the DNA is TGTGCCTGGAATGTCGGCGTCACAGATACGCAGTATTTT. It codes for CAWNVGVTDTQYF. Together with reference TRBV30 and TRBJ2-3, the CDR3 gives the full variable domain: SQTIHQWPATLVQPVGSPLSLECTVEGTSNPNLYWYRQAAGRGLQLLFYSVGIGQISSEVPQNLSASRPQDRQFILSSKKLLLSDSGFYLCAWNVGVTDTQYFGPGTRLTVL.

This clonotype was seen a single time. This sequence joins TRBV7-3 and TRBJ2-5; D is undetermined. The germline V gene has CDR1 SGHTA and CDR2 FQGTGA. The CDR3 is 15 amino acids. Trimming left V 1 base short and J 5 bases short, with 14 bases between. DNA for the CDR3: TGTGCCAGCAGCTTAAGGAAAGGTCCCGGCGAGACCCAGTACTTC. Residues: CASSLRKGPGETQYF. The whole variable domain, filled in from reference TRBV7-3 and TRBJ2-5, reads GAGVSQTPSNKVTEKGKYVELRCDPISGHTALYWYRQSLGQGPEFLIYFQGTGAADDSGLPNDRFFAVRPEGSVSTLKIQRTERGDSAVYLCASSLRKGPGETQYFGPGTRLLVL.

The gene calls are TRBV29-1 and TRBJ2-5; a weak D match, TRBD2 (5 bases). The V end lost 6 bases, the J end lost 1 base, and 6 bases lay between the germline ends. CDR3 length equals 11 residues. Looked up from germline, CDR1 is SQVTM and CDR2 is ANQGSEA. The CDR3 sequence is CSVGIQETQYF. The CDR3 region has the DNA TGCAGCGTCGGGATCCAAGAGACCCAGTACTTC. Drawing the rest from reference TRBV29-1 and TRBJ2-5, the complete variable domain is SAVISQKPSRDICQRGTSLTIQCQVDSQVTMMFWYRQQPGQSLTLIATANQGSEATYESGFVIDKFPISRPNLTFSTLTVSNMSPEDSSIYLCSVGIQETQYFGPGTRLLVL.

The rearrangement joins TRBV30 to TRBJ2-4; 9 bases agree with TRBD1. The DNA matches TRBJ2-7 better at its end, which makes the J call doubtful. Germline CDR1 is GTSNPN and CDR2 is SVGIG (reference sequence). The CDR3 sequence is 14 residues long. Written as DNA, the CDR3 is TGTGCCTGGCACTTTGGGACAGGGTCCTACGAGCAGTACTTC. Its protein is CAWHFGTGSYEQYF.

The chain links TRBV2 to TRBJ1-2; TRBD1 matches at 9 bases. The V segment lost 4 bases and the J segment 6 bases; nucleotides outside the gene matches: 6. Germline V gene data show CDR1 as SNHLY and CDR2 as FYNNEI. This CDR3 spans 14 amino acids. The CDR3 region is CASSVATGGHGYTF. CDR3 DNA sequence: TGTGCCAGCAGTGTAGCCACAGGGGGCCATGGCTACACCTTC.

The chain is built from TRBV7-9 and TRBJ2-5; 9 bases agree with TRBD2. CDR1 is SEHNR, CDR2 FQNEAQ, per germline (reference sequence). This CDR3 contains 16 residues. V lost 1 base and J lost 1; bases outside the gene matches: 4. The DNA for the CDR3 is TGTGCCAGCAGCTTAGGGTCTAGCGGGGCCCAAGAGACCCAGTACTTC. Its protein is CASSLGSSGAQETQYF.

This chain uses TRBV10-3 with TRBJ2-1, with 7 bases lining up with TRBD1. The CDR3 consists of 14 residues. CDR1 is ENHRY and CDR2 is SYGVKD in the germline V gene. J gave up 8 bases and V 8 bases, and 12 bases lay outside the gene matches. This CDR3 reads CAIGEGQRRDEQFF. The CDR3 DNA reads TGTGCCATCGGAGAGGGACAGCGTAGAGATGAGCAGTTCTTC.

The gene calls are TRBV6-5 and TRBJ1-4, with TRBD1 identical over 7 bases. Germline lookup yields CDR1 MNHEY and CDR2 SVGAGI. The CDR3 has 12 residues. V lost 6 bases, J lost 8 bases, and 3 bases stayed unmatched. The DNA of the CDR3 is TGTGCCAGCAGATCAGGGGGAGAAAAACTGTTTTTT. As protein: CASRSGGEKLFF.

This clonotype has just a few counts. The V and J genes are TRBV29-1 and TRBJ2-7, with no clear D. The V end lost 6 bases, the J end lost 4 bases, and 19 bases lay between the germline ends. Germline CDR1 reads SQVTM; CDR2 reads ANQGSEA. CDR3 length: 14 residues. The CDR3 DNA reads as TGCAGCGTGGCCCCCCTGACGGAAAAATACGAGCAGTACTTC. Amino acids: CSVAPLTEKYEQYF.

The CDR3 bases are TGTGCCAGCAGCAACCCGAATGCAGATACGCAGTATTTT. Protein sequence: CASSNPNADTQYF. The chain employs TRBV12-3 or TRBV12-4 and TRBJ2-3; D uncertain. Trimming stripped 6 bases from V and 4 bases from J, with 11 bases between. The CDR3 is 13 residues long.

V and J are TRBV7-9 and TRBJ2-1; D gene uncertain. The CDR3 runs to 15 residues. Per the germline V gene, CDR1 is SEHNR and CDR2 is FQNEAQ (reference sequence). Trimming shortened V by 1 base and J by 5 bases, and 12 bases separated the two germline ends. The CDR3 coding sequence is TGTGCCAGCAGCTTAGTAACCGAACTGAACAATGAGCAGTTCTTC. It specifies CASSLVTELNNEQFF.

This clonotype occurred once. The chain has TRBV6-5 and TRBJ2-3; D possibly corresponds to TRBD2 (6 bases). V lost 2 bases and J lost 0, with 12 bases in between. The germline V gene has CDR1 MNHEY and CDR2 SVGAGI. The CDR3 runs to 16 residues. The CDR3 DNA is TGTGCCAGCAGTTACGGGACGGGGGAGAGCACAGATACGCAGTATTTT. Amino acids: CASSYGTGESTDTQYF.

This clonotype was counted once. The chain recombines TRBV12-3 or TRBV12-4 with TRBJ1-2; possibly TRBD1 for D (6 bases). This CDR3 region has 13 residues. The ends were cut back, 5 bases at V and 6 bases at J, with 13 bases in the middle. The CDR3 protein is CASSITGSHGYTF. CDR3 nucleotide sequence: TGTGCCAGCAGTATAACAGGGTCCCATGGCTACACCTTC.

The rearrangement joins TRBV4-1 to TRBJ1-2; 12 bases map to TRBD1. This CDR3 is 16 amino acids long. CDR1 MGHRA and CDR2 YSYEKL come from the germline V gene. Germline trimming cut 0 bases from V and 4 bases from J; bases unmatched to any gene: 3. The CDR3 is CASSQEGTGGFYGYTF. The CDR3 DNA reads TGCGCCAGCAGCCAAGAGGGGACAGGGGGCTTCTATGGCTACACCTTC.

The chain recombines TRBV9 with TRBJ1-1; 8 bases map to TRBD1. Looked up from germline, CDR1 is SGDLS and CDR2 is YYNGEE. This CDR3 has 16 amino acids. With V trimmed by 2 bases and J by 5 bases, 11 bases remained unmatched. CDR3 residues: CASSVPGTGGVTEAFF. The CDR3, as DNA: TGTGCCAGCAGCGTTCCCGGGACAGGAGGGGTTACTGAAGCTTTCTTT.

For this clonotype: The junction departs from the called germline gene at one end, perhaps through a read error. The V gene is TRBV7-9, the J gene TRBJ2-1, with 9 bases lining up with TRBD2. CDR1 is SEHNR, CDR2 FQNEAQ, per germline (reference sequence). This CDR3 contains 16 residues. CDR3 in amino acids: CAGSPTNSGRGNEQFF. CDR3 sequence (DNA): TGTGCCGGCAGCCCGACGAATAGCGGGAGAGGGAATGAGCAGTTCTTC.

The rearrangement uses TRBV5-1 and TRBJ1-1; weak D call: TRBD1 (5 bases). Germline CDR1 SGHRS, CDR2 YFSETQ. Trimming stripped 4 bases from V and 1 base from J, with 11 bases between. The CDR3 totals 14 residues. The CDR3 coding sequence is TGCGCCAGCAGCCCGACAGTGCCGAACACTGAAGCTTTCTTT. Translation: CASSPTVPNTEAFF. Based on the CDR3 plus reference TRBV5-1 and TRBJ1-1, the full variable domain is KAGVTQTPRYLIKTRGQQVTLSCSPISGHRSVSWYQQTPGQGLQFLFEYFSETQRNKGNFPGRFSGRQFSNSRSEMNVSTLELGDSALYLCASSPTVPNTEAFFGQGTRLTVV.

This clonotype was recorded once. The J gene is TRBJ1-1, the V gene TRBV5-1; 10 bases fit TRBD1. The CDR3 sequence is 16 residues long. V shed 5 bases, J shed 6 bases, and the junction held 13 bases outside the gene matches. Germline values: CDR1 SGHRS, CDR2 YFSETQ. The CDR3 spells CASSHNPGTGVPEAFF. Written as DNA, the CDR3 is TGCGCCAGCAGTCATAACCCCGGGACAGGGGTCCCTGAAGCTTTCTTT. Looking up the rest from reference TRBV5-1 and TRBJ1-1 gives the full variable domain: KAGVTQTPRYLIKTRGQQVTLSCSPISGHRSVSWYQQTPGQGLQFLFEYFSETQRNKGNFPGRFSGRQFSNSRSEMNVSTLELGDSALYLCASSHNPGTGVPEAFFGQGTRLTVV.

The genes are TRBV7-9 and TRBJ2-5; D gene ambiguous. The assigned J gene may be wrong: the sequence end matches TRBJ2-7 better. Germline V CDR1 and CDR2: SEHNR, FQNEAQ (reference sequence). The CDR3 extends over 11 amino acids. The CDR3 spells CASSLNSEQYF. The CDR3 nucleotides are TGTGCCAGCAGCTTGAACTCCGAGCAGTACTTC.

The chain uses TRBV10-3 and TRBJ1-1, with D tentatively TRBD1 (6 bases). The germline V gene has CDR1 ENHRY and CDR2 SYGVKD. Deletions cut 0 bases from V and 1 base from J, with 12 bases between. The CDR3 length is 16 residues. In nucleotides, the CDR3 is TGTGCCATCAGTGAGTCCCCTGGACAGCCGAACACTGAAGCTTTCTTT. Encoded protein: CAISESPGQPNTEAFF.